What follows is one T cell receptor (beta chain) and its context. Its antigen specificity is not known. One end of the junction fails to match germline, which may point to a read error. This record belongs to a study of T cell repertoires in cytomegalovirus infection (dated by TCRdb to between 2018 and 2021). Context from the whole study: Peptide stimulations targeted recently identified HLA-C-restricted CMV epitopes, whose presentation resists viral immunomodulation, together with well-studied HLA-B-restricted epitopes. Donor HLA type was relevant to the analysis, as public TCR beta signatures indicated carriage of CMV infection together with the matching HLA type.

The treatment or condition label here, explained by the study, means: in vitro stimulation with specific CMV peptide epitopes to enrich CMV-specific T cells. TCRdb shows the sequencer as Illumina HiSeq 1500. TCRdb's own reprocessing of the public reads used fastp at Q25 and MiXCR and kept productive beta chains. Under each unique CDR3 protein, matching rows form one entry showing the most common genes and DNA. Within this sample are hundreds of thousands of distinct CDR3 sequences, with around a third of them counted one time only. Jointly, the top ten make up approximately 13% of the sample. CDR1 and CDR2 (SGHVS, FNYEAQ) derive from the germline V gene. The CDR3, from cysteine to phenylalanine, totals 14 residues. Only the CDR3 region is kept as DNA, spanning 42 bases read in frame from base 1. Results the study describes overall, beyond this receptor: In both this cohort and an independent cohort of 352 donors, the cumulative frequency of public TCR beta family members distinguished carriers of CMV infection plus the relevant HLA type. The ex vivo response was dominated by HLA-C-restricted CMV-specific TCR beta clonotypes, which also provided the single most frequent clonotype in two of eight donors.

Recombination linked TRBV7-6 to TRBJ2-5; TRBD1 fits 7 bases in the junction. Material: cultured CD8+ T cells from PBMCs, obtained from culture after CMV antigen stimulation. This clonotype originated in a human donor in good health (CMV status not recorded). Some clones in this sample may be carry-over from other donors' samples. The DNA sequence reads TGTGCTAGCAGCTTATCCGGGACAGAAGAGACCCAGTACTTC. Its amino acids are CASSLSGTEETQYF.